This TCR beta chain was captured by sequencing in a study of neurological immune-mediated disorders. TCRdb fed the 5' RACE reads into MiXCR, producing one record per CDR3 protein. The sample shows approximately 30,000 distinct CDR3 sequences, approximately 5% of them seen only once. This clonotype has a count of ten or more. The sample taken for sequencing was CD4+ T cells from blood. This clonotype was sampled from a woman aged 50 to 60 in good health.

Written as DNA, the CDR3 is TGCAGTGCTACCTTGGGAGGGGGAAATCAGCCCCAGCATTTT. Translated: CSATLGGGNQPQHF. This chain connects TRBV20-1 to TRBJ1-5, with a possible D match to TRBD1 (6 bases). Between the trimmed V and J ends, which lost 4 bases and 4 bases, there was a span of 14 bases. The CDR3 is 14 amino acids. Germline-derived CDR1 and CDR2 are DFQATT and SNEGSKA (reference sequence).